These 21 T cell receptor beta chains originate from one sample sequenced in a study of cytomegalovirus exposure and HLA in healthy donors. Vbeta (60) and Jbeta (13) primers were used in the PCR. Using immunoSEQ multiplex PCR, the repertoire was profiled, and TCRdb retains in-frame clones only, with some absent. The data contain about 130,000 clones, 65% to 80% of them singletons. The material sequenced was PBMCs. These receptors were collected from a human donor in good health.

The rearrangement uses TRBV25-1 and TRBJ2-5; TRBD1 matches 10 bases. The CDR3 loop spans 15 amino acids. Germline V CDR1 and CDR2: MGHDK, SYGVNS. The J segment lost 5 bases and the V segment lost 1 base, leaving 4 bases of the junction unmatched. The CDR3 sequence: CASSESGQGYETQYF. As DNA, the CDR3 is TGTGCCAGCAGTGAATCGGGACAGGGGTACGAGACCCAGTACTTC.

CDR3 in amino acids: CASSLAGTGGDEQYF. The CDR3 nucleotides read TGTGCCAGCAGCTTAGCAGGGACAGGGGGCGACGAGCAGTACTTC. J is TRBJ2-7 and V is TRBV7-9, with TRBD1 matching over 12 bases. CDR1 and CDR2 from the germline V gene are SEHNR and FQNEAQ (reference sequence). Unmatched junction bases numbered 2, after V lost 0 bases and J lost 5 bases. The CDR3 runs to 15 residues.

This chain links TRBV7-3 with TRBJ1-6, with D uncertain. The V end lost 5 bases, the J end lost 4 bases, and 6 bases lay between the germline ends. CDR3 length: 13 amino acids. CDR1 SGHTA and CDR2 FQGTGA come from the germline V gene. The CDR3 spells CASSTDYNSPLHF. Written as DNA, the CDR3 is TGTGCCAGCAGCACAGATTATAATTCACCCCTCCACTTT.

The CDR3 is CASSPRDSPGNTIYF. CDR3 DNA: TGTGCCAGCAGCCCGCGGGACAGTCCTGGAAACACCATATATTTT. The V gene is TRBV7-2, the J gene TRBJ1-3; 7 bases fit TRBD1. Germline values: CDR1 SGHTA, CDR2 FQGNSA. V shed 5 bases and J 2 bases; nucleotides not matched to a gene: 6. The CDR3 loop spans 15 amino acids.

The chain combines TRBV29-1 with TRBJ2-5, with 7 positions matching TRBD1. Looked up from germline, CDR1 is SQVTM and CDR2 is ANQGSEA. The length of the CDR3 is 13 residues. Trimming removed 5 bases from V and 4 bases from J; junction bases left unmatched: 7. The DNA of the CDR3 is TGCAGCGTTTTACAGGGGATAAGAGAGACCCAGTACTTC. Its protein product is CSVLQGIRETQYF.

The V call is TRBV5-4, the J call TRBJ1-1; no reliable D call. CDR1 and CDR2 (germline): SGHNT, YYREEE (reference sequence). The CDR3 loop spans 12 amino acids. The ends were cut back, 0 bases at V and 7 bases at J, with 7 bases in the middle. CDR3 in DNA: TGTGCCAGCAGCTTGGGGGCTTTTGAAGCTTTCTTT. This codes for CASSLGAFEAFF. The full variable domain, in which reference TRBV5-4 and TRBJ1-1 provide the parts outside the CDR3, is ETGVTQSPTHLIKTRGQQVTLRCSSQSGHNTVSWYQQALGQGPQFIFQYYREEENGRGNFPPRFSGLQFPNYSSELNVNALELDDSALYLCASSLGAFEAFFGQGTRLTVV.

This clone has only a few counts. The rearrangement joins TRBV6-5 to TRBJ1-1; D unresolved. This CDR3 has 15 amino acids. Deletions cut 0 bases from V and 3 bases from J, with 11 bases between. Germline V lookup: CDR1 MNHEY, CDR2 SVGAGI. The CDR3 bases are TGTGCCAGCAGTTACTCGATGCGGGCAGACACTGAAGCTTTCTTT. Its translation: CASSYSMRADTEAFF.

This clone is judged medium-sized. The chain employs TRBV10-2 and TRBJ2-7, with 7 bases matching TRBD2. Germline CDR1 is WSHSY and CDR2 is SAAADI. The V and J ends lost 3 bases and 1 base, in that order; junction bases with no gene match: 6. The CDR3 loop spans 15 amino acids. In DNA form, the CDR3 reads TGCGCCAGCAGTGACTGGACTAGGGCTTCCTACGAGCAGTACTTC. Its translation is CASSDWTRASYEQYF.

The chain has TRBV7-9 and TRBJ2-7; TRBD1 is a possible D gene (6 bases). Germline loops: CDR1 SEHNR, CDR2 FQNEAQ (reference sequence). The CDR3 totals 14 residues. V lost 5 bases and J lost 4, with 15 bases in between. CDR3 region: CASSLTRTAYEQYF. CDR3 nucleotides: TGTGCCAGCAGCCTGACTCGGACAGCGTACGAGCAGTACTTC.

The chain combines TRBV11-2 with TRBJ2-7; D is unclear. The germline V gene has CDR1 SGHAT and CDR2 FQNNGV. The length of the CDR3 is 12 residues. Trimming removed 4 bases from V and 1 base from J, with 5 bases in between. CDR3 residues: CASSSLSYEQYF. The CDR3 DNA sequence: TGTGCCAGCAGCTCACTTTCCTACGAGCAGTACTTC.

The V gene is TRBV7-8, the J gene TRBJ1-2; D call uncertain. The germline V gene has CDR1 SGHVS and CDR2 FQNEAQ. This CDR3 region has 14 residues. Trimming pared 1 base from V and 4 bases from J, leaving 10 bases between. This chain's CDR3 is CASSLETGIYGYTF. CDR3 DNA sequence: TGTGCCAGCAGCTTAGAGACGGGGATCTATGGCTACACCTTC. The full variable domain, its missing parts supplied by reference TRBV7-8 and TRBJ1-2, is GAGVSQSPRYKVAKRGQDVALRCDPISGHVSLFWYQQALGQGPEFLTYFQNEAQLDKSGLPSDRFFAERPEGSVSTLKIQRTQQEDSAVYLCASSLETGIYGYTFGSGTRLTVV.

The rearrangement uses TRBV5-6 and TRBJ2-5, with 7 positions matching TRBD1. The CDR3 consists of 14 residues. V lost 1 base to trimming and J lost 4 bases; unmatched junction nucleotides: 4. CDR1 SGHDT and CDR2 YYEEEE come from the germline V gene. CDR3 sequence reads: CASSLTRGLETQYF. CDR3 nucleotide sequence: TGTGCCAGCAGCTTGACGAGGGGGCTAGAGACCCAGTACTTC. Full variable domain (rest looked up from reference TRBV5-6 and TRBJ2-5): DAGVTQSPTHLIKTRGQQVTLRCSPKSGHDTVSWYQQALGQGPQFIFQYYEEEERQRGNFPDRFSGHQFPNYSSELNVNALLLGDSALYLCASSLTRGLETQYFGPGTRLLVL.

The chain joins TRBV7-2 to TRBJ2-1; 14 bases align to TRBD2. The CDR3 is 15 amino acids. Germline CDR1 is SGHTA and CDR2 is FQGNSA. Trimming removed 5 bases from V and 8 bases from J; junction bases left unmatched: 5. The CDR3: CASSRTSGGRDEQFF. CDR3 nucleotides: TGTGCCAGCAGCCGGACTAGCGGGGGGCGGGATGAGCAGTTCTTC.

This clone was detected only once. The V call is TRBV6-6, the J call TRBJ2-5; weak D call: TRBD2 (5 bases). Germline V lookup: CDR1 MNHNY, CDR2 SVGAGI (reference sequence). This CDR3 contains 11 residues. V was clipped by 8 bases and J by 5 bases, with 9 bases between them. The chain's CDR3 is CASRRGETQYF. As DNA, the CDR3 is TGTGCCAGCCGCCGCGGGGAGACCCAGTACTTC.

The V gene is TRBV28, the J gene TRBJ1-5, with 8 bases lining up with TRBD1. The CDR3 has 15 residues. V lost 4 bases, J lost 5 bases, and 7 bases stayed unmatched. The germline gives CDR1 MDHEN, CDR2 SYDVKM. This CDR3 is CASSSAGTGDQPQHF. The CDR3 DNA is TGTGCCAGCAGTTCCGCTGGGACAGGAGATCAGCCCCAGCATTTT.

J is TRBJ1-1 and V is TRBV5-1, with TRBD1 identical over 8 bases. Germline lookup yields CDR1 SGHRS and CDR2 YFSETQ. The CDR3 runs 12 residues. The V segment lost 3 bases and the J segment 6 bases; nucleotides outside the gene matches: 1. The CDR3: CASSSQGAEAFF. The CDR3 DNA reads as TGCGCCAGCAGCTCACAGGGGGCTGAAGCTTTCTTT.

The chain uses TRBV5-1 and TRBJ2-1; perhaps TRBD2 as D (5 bases). This CDR3 contains 14 residues. V dropped 4 bases and J dropped 5 bases, with 13 bases sitting between them. CDR1 and CDR2 from the germline V gene are SGHRS and YFSETQ. The CDR3 nucleotides are TGCGCCAGCAGCCAACGAGCGGCTAACAATGAGCAGTTCTTC. Encoded protein: CASSQRAANNEQFF.

This sequence joins TRBV6-1 and TRBJ2-2, with D hard to call. Germline V gives CDR1 MNHNS, CDR2 SASEGT. The CDR3 sequence is 12 residues long. V was trimmed by 6 bases and J by 6 bases, leaving 8 bases between them. The DNA for the CDR3 is TGTGCCAGCAGCCCTGGGCCCGGGGAGCTGTTTTTT. Amino acid sequence: CASSPGPGELFF.

J is TRBJ2-2 and V is TRBV6-5; D is possibly TRBD2 (6 bases). There are 12 residues in the CDR3. From germline, CDR1 is MNHEY and CDR2 SVGAGI. Trimming took 11 bases from V and 3 from J, leaving 10 bases between them. In DNA form, the CDR3 reads TGTGCCCACGGGACTTACACCGGGGAGCTGTTTTTT. Its translation is CAHGTYTGELFF.

The V and J genes are TRBV9 and TRBJ2-2; 11 nucleotides line up with TRBD1. There are 15 residues in the CDR3. Trimming at V came to 4 bases and at J to 6 bases, leaving 5 bases not matched to a gene. Germline V gives CDR1 SGDLS, CDR2 YYNGEE. DNA for the CDR3: TGTGCCAGCAGCCGGGACAGGGGGACGGCCGGGGAGCTGTTTTTT. The encoded protein is CASSRDRGTAGELFF.

V is TRBV5-4 and J is TRBJ2-2; TRBD2 is a possible D gene (6 bases). CDR1 is SGHNT and CDR2 is YYREEE in the germline V gene (reference sequence). The germline V and J ends were trimmed by 6 bases and 3 bases, with 15 bases remaining between them. The CDR3 has 15 residues. The CDR3 sequence: CASNTGGPDTGELFF. The CDR3 DNA is TGTGCCAGCAACACAGGAGGGCCGGACACCGGGGAGCTGTTTTTT.